Here is one T cell receptor (beta chain) with its context. The data are from a study of identical twins. Template switching (which added a universal primer site) was used, and cDNA carried unique molecular identifiers. TCRdb fed the 5' RACE reads into MiXCR, producing one record per CDR3 protein. The repertoire holds hundreds of thousands of distinct CDR3 sequences, under 25% seen once, with approximately 0.52% in the top ten. Germline V CDR1 and CDR2: SGHAT, FQNNGV. This CDR3 has 21 amino acids. V was trimmed by 1 base and J by 1 base, leaving 25 bases between them. In addition, the sample was reused for a study of yellow fever vaccine responses in identical twins.

The TCR originated in a young woman in good health. The sample consisted of CD4+ T cells sorted from blood. The rearrangement uses TRBV11-2 and TRBJ2-2, with D maybe TRBD1 (7 bases). CDR3 DNA: TGTGCCAGCAGCTTAGGACGGGGGAAGGGCCTACAGGGGAAGAACACCGGGGAGCTGTTTTTT. It yields the protein CASSLGRGKGLQGKNTGELFF.